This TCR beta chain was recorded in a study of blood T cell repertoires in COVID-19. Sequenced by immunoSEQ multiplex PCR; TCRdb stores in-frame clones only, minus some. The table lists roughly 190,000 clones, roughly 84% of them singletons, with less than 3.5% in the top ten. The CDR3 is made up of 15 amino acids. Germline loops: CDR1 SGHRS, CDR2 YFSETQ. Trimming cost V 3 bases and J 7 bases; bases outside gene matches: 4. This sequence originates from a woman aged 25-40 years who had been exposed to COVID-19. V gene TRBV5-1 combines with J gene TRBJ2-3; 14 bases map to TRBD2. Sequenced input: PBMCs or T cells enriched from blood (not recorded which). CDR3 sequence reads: CASSSGLAGENTQYF. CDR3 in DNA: TGCGCCAGCAGCTCGGGACTAGCGGGGGAGAATACGCAGTATTTT.